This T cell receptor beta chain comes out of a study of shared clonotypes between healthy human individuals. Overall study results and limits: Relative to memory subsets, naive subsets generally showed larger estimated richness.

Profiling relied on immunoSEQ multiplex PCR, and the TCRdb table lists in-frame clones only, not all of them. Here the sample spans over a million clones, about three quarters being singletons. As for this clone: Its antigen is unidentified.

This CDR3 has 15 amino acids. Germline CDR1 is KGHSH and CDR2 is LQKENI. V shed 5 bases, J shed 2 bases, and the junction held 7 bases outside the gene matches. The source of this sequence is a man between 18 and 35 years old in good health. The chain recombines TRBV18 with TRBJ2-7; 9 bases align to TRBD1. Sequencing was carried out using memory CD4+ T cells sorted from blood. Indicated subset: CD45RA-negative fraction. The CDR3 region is CASSFGQGPTYEQYF. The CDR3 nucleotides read TGTGCCAGCTCATTTGGACAGGGGCCCACCTACGAGCAGTACTTC. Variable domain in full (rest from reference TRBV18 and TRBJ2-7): NAGVMQNPRHLVRRRGQEARLRCSPMKGHSHVYWYRQLPEEGLKFMVYLQKENIIDESGMPKERFSAEFPKEGPSILRIQQVVRGDSAAYFCASSFGQGPTYEQYFGPGTRLTVT.